The rows below give T cell receptor beta chains drawn from one sample of a study of follicular helper T cells after annual influenza vaccination. Sequencing was performed with immunoSEQ multiplex PCR; in TCRdb, only in-frame clones are kept and a portion is missing. Among 9,400 or so clones listed, about 82% were seen once. The sample in question was CXCR5+ CD38- circulating T follicular helper cells from blood, obtained on the day of influenza vaccination. The source of these receptors is an adult who received the influenza vaccine. Both conserved end residues are part of each CDR3.

V gene	J gene	CDR3 protein
TRBV13	TRBJ2-1	CASSSGGWAEQFF
TRBV6-1	TRBJ1-1	CASSRHRGQNTEAFF
TRBV7-9	TRBJ1-4	CASSLGTGGEKLFF
TRBV5-1	TRBJ2-3	CASSLGLAGKSTDTQYF
TRBV19	TRBJ2-7	CASSLNRAEQYF
TRBV7-2	TRBJ2-7	CASSYSGLEAYEQYF
TRBV14	TRBJ1-4	CASSQKISRGTRNEKLFF
TRBV28	TRBJ1-5	CASTQLQRNQPQHF
TRBV2	TRBJ1-4	CASSVQGPNEKLFF
TRBV7-2	TRBJ1-2	CASRRSRDGISYGYTF
TRBV7-2	TRBJ2-3	CASSLGLGDTQYF
TRBV7-9	TRBJ2-1	CASSTGFHEQFF
TRBV19	TRBJ2-1	CASCRGIGSDEQFF
TRBV7-2	TRBJ1-1	CASSRWTEVNTEAFF
TRBV27	TRBJ2-1	CASSFYRDRDNEQFF
TRBV18	TRBJ2-1	CASSPTSNEQFF
TRBV7-8	TRBJ1-1	CASSPGTSNTEAFF
TRBV7-7	TRBJ1-3	CASSPGGSSGNTIYF
TRBV27	TRBJ2-7	CASSPTVAWTSGSYEQYF
TRBV5-1	TRBJ2-2	CATQLRTGGVGELFF
TRBV9	TRBJ2-2	CASSVDNTGELFF
TRBV11-2	TRBJ1-3	CASSLSGNTIYF
TRBV7-3	TRBJ2-3	CASSSRTSGMDTQYF
TRBV9	TRBJ1-2	CASSVGAGQNYGYTF
TRBV18	TRBJ1-3	CASSPNRGGNTIYF
TRBV7-3	TRBJ2-7	CASSWGLAGHYEQYF
TRBV9	TRBJ1-1	CASSPGGGDRAFF
TRBV7-7	TRBJ2-5	CASSKGLAEGETQYF
TRBV28	TRBJ1-4	CASKTPGPPEKLFF
TRBV2	TRBJ2-5	CASSEGLWETQYF
TRBV27	TRBJ2-1	CASSSSGSVGEQFF
TRBV6-1	TRBJ1-2	CASTPTGPNYGYTF
TRBV5-1	TRBJ2-2	CASSLSETGELFF